This T cell receptor beta chain was sequenced in a study of T cell repertoires in cytomegalovirus infection (dated by TCRdb to the late 2010s). Concerning the study at large: Because public TCR beta signatures pointed to carriage of CMV infection together with the matching HLA type, the HLA type of each donor mattered for the analysis. Points the paper makes about the study in general: In both this cohort and an independent roughly 330-donor cohort, the cumulative frequency of public TCR beta family members distinguished carriers of CMV infection plus the relevant HLA type. The ex vivo response was dominated by HLA-C-restricted CMV-specific TCR beta clonotypes, and the single most frequent clonotype in two of eight donors was supplied by these HLA-C-restricted clonotypes.

The instrument was an Illumina HiSeq 1500. TCRdb itself trimmed the public reads at Q25 with fastp, ran MiXCR and retained productive beta chains. Rows matching on CDR3 protein sequence are summarized as one entry with the most common DNA and genes. The sample records over 200,000 distinct CDR3 sequences, roughly 15% of which are singletons. The top ten clonotypes cover about 8.7% of the sample. The sample holds many counts of this clonotype. Its antigen is currently not known. No much larger clone is present one base from it, and per-base qualities are unavailable. The TCR was taken from a human donor in good health (CMV status not recorded). Some clones in this sample may be carry-over from other donors' samples. Sequencing was performed on PBMCs.

In nucleotides, the sequence is TGTGCCAGCGCTACTATCAGGGGGGGTGAGCAGTACTTC. The resulting protein is CASATIRGGEQYF. The sequence joins TRBV7-3 to TRBJ2-7; the D gene is possibly TRBD1 or TRBD2, with 7 bases matching each. V loses 8 bases, J loses 7 bases, and the germline ends lie 18 bases apart. The germline V gene specifies SGHTA as CDR1 and FQGTGA as CDR2. Including cysteine and phenylalanine, the CDR3 has 13 amino acids. Only CDR3 DNA is held: 39 bases, read in frame from base 1.